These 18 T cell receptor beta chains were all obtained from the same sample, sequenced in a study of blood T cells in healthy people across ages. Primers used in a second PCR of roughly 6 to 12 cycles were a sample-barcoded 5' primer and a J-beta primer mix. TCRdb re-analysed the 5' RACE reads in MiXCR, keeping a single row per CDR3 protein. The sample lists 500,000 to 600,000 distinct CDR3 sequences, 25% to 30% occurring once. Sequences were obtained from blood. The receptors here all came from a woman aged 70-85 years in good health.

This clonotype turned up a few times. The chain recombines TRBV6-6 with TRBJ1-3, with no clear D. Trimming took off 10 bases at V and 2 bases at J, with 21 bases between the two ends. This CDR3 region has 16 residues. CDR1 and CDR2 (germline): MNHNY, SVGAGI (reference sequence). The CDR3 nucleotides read TGTGCCATAACCCGGGGAGGCCCGCTGACTGGAAACACCATATATTTT. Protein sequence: CAITRGGPLTGNTIYF.

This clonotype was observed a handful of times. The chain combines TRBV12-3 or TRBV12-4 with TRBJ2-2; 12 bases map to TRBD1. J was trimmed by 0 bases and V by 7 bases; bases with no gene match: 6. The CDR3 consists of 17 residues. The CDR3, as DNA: TGTGCCAGCAAGCGGGACAGGGGGCCCACGAACACCGGGGAGCTGTTTTTT. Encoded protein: CASKRDRGPTNTGELFF.

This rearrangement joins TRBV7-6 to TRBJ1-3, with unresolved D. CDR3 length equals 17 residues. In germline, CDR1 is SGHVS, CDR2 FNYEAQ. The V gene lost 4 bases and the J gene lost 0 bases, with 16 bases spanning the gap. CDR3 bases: TGTGCCAGCAGCTCCAACCTGGGCCTGGGCTCTGGAAACACCATATATTTT. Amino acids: CASSSNLGLGSGNTIYF.

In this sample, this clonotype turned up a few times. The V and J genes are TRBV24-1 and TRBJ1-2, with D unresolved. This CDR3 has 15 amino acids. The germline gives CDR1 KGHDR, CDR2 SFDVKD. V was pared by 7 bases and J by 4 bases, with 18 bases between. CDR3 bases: TGTGCCACCAGCGATCTGCTTGGGGTTCTCTATGGCTACACCTTC. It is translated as CATSDLLGVLYGYTF.

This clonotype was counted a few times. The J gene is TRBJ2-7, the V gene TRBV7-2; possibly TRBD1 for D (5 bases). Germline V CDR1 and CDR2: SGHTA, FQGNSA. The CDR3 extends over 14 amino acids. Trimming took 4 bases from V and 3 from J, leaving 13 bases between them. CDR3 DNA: TGTGCCAGCAGCTCAGATTGGGGCAGCTACGAGCAGTACTTC. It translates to CASSSDWGSYEQYF.

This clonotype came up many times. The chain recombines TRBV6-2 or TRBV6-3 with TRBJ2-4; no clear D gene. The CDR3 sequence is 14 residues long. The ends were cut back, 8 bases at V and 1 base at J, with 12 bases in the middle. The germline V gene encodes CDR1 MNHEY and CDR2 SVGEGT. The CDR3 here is CASEPRAAKNIQYF. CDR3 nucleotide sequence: TGTGCCAGCGAACCTCGGGCCGCCAAAAACATTCAGTACTTC.

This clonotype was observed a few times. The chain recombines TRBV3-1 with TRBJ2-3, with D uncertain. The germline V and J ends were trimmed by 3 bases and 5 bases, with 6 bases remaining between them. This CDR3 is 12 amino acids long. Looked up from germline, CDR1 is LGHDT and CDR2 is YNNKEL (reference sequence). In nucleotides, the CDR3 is TGTGCCAGCAGCCATCCCCAAGATACGCAGTATTTT. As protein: CASSHPQDTQYF.

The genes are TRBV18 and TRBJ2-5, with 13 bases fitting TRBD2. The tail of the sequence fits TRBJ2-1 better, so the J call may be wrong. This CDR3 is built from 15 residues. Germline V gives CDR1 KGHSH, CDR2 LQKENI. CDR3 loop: CASSGTSGEPNEQFF. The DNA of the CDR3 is TGTGCCAGCTCTGGGACTAGCGGGGAGCCCAATGAGCAGTTCTTC.

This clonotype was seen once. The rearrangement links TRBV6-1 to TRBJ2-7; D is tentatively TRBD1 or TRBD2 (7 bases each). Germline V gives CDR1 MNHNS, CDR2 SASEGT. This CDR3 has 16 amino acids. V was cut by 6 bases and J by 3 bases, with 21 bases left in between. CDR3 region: CASRELSGTANYEQYF. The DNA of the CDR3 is TGTGCCAGCAGAGAATTAAGCGGGACAGCCAACTACGAGCAGTACTTC.

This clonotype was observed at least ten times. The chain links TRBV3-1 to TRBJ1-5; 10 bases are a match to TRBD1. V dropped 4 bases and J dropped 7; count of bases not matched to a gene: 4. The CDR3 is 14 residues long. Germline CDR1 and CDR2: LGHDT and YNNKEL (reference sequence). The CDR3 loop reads CASSPTGGGQPQHF. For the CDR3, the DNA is TGTGCCAGCAGCCCGACAGGGGGCGGGCAGCCCCAGCATTTT. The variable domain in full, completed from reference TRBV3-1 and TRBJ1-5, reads DTAVSQTPKYLVTQMGNDKSIKCEQNLGHDTMYWYKQDSKKFLKIMFSYNNKELIINETVPNRFSPKSPDKAHLNLHINSLELGDSAVYFCASSPTGGGQPQHFGDGTRLSIL.

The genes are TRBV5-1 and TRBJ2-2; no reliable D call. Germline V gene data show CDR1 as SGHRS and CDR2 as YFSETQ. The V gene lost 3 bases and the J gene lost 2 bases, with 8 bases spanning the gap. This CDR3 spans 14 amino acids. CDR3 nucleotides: TGCGCCAGCAGCTCTGTTGACAACACCGGGGAGCTGTTTTTT. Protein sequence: CASSSVDNTGELFF.

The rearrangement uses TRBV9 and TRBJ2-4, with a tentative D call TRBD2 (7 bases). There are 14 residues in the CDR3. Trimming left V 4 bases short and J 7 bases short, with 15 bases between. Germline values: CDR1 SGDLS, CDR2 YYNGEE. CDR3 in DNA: TGTGCCAGCAGCAGGGCGGGGGCGGACAACATTCAGTACTTC. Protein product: CASSRAGADNIQYF. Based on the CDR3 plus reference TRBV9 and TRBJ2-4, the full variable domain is DSGVTQTPKHLITATGQRVTLRCSPRSGDLSVYWYQQSLDQGLQFLIQYYNGEERAKGNILERFSAQQFPDLHSELNLSSLELGDSALYFCASSRAGADNIQYFGAGTRLSVL.

CDR3 DNA: TGCAGTGCCAGATTAAGCTCTGGAAACACCATATATTTT. Its translation: CSARLSSGNTIYF. V and J are TRBV20-1 and TRBJ1-3; D is unresolved. The CDR3 contains 13 residues. CDR1 is DFQATT, CDR2 SNEGSKA, per germline (reference sequence). V shed 6 bases and J shed 0 bases, with 9 bases lying between them.

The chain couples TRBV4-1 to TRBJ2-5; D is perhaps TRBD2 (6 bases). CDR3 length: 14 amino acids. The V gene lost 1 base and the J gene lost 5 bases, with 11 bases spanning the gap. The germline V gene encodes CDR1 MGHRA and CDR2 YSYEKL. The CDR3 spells CASSQVPGRETQYF. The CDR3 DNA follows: TGCGCCAGCAGCCAAGTACCGGGGAGGGAGACCCAGTACTTC.

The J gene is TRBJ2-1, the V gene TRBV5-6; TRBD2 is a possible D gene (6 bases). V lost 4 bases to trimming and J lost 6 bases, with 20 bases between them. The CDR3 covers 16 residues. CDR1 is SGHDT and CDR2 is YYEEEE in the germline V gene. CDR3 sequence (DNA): TGTGCCAGCAGCGCCTTCGCCGGGACGGGGGTCAATGAGCAGTTCTTC. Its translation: CASSAFAGTGVNEQFF.

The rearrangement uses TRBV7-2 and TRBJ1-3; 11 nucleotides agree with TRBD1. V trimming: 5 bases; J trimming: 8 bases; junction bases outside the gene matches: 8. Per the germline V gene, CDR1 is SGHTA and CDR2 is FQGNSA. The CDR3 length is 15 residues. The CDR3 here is CASSRTGGAGYTIYF. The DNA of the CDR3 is TGTGCCAGCAGCCGGACAGGGGGCGCAGGGTACACCATATATTTT.

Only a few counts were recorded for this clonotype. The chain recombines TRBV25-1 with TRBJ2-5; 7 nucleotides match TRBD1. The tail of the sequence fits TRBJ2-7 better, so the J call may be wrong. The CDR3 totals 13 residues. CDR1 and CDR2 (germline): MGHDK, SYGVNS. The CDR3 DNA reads TGTGCCAGCACGGACAGGCTCTCCTACGAGCAGTACTTC. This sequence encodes CASTDRLSYEQYF.

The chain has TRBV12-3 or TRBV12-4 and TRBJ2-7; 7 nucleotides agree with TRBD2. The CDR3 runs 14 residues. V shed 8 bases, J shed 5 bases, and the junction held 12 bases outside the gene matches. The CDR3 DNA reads TGTGCCAGCGGGTTGGGTAGCGGGTCCGACGAGCAGTACTTC. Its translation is CASGLGSGSDEQYF.